These T cell receptor beta chains were read from a single sample in a study of cytomegalovirus exposure and HLA in healthy donors. TCRdb keeps only in-frame clones here, not all; method: immunoSEQ multiplex PCR. The top ten clones hold about 0.71% of a sample with over 75,000 clones, approximately 78% of them seen once. Material for sequencing was PBMCs. These receptors were collected from a woman in her fifties or sixties in good health and CMV-seronegative. CDR3s leave out the opening cysteine and the closing phenylalanine or tryptophan.

J gene,V gene,CDR3 protein
TRBJ1-1,TRBV11-2,ASSLKRTGGADTEAF
TRBJ2-3,TRBV11-2,ASSLDRWGVPDTQY
TRBJ2-2,TRBV4-3,ASSLRKRGGELF
TRBJ1-1,TRBV7-9,ASRPTGQGNTEAF
TRBJ1-2,TRBV13,ASSLGGQRGYT
TRBJ1-1,TRBV6-5,ASLSNTEAF
TRBJ1-3,TRBV10-3,ATRGGLSSGNTIY
TRBJ1-4,TRBV11-3,ASSSGGNEKLF
TRBJ1-4,TRBV19,ASSRVNEKLF
TRBJ1-5,TRBV6-5,ASSYGAGGQPQH
TRBJ2-3,TRBV5-1,ASSLQSDTQY
TRBJ1-5,TRBV2,ASEGRNQPQH
TRBJ2-7,TRBV9,ASSVTSGAPYEQY
TRBJ1-5,TRBV27,ASSLSGRSNQPQH
TRBJ1-2,TRBV5-1,ASSLEGQTNYGYT
TRBJ1-2,TRBV2,ASSESLNYGYT
TRBJ2-7,TRBV5-4,ASSRTSGAYEQY
TRBJ1-5,TRBV19,ASSIATGNQPQH
TRBJ1-3,TRBV19,ASSILARSGGNTIY
TRBJ1-2,TRBV14,ASSQDGNYGYT
TRBJ2-1,TRBV7-6,ASSLLPGGVEQF
TRBJ1-1,TRBV28,ASSPTSTGETEAF
TRBJ2-7,TRBV10-3,AISALRTGGGNERY
TRBJ2-7,TRBV7-9,AGSLGDSAYEQY
TRBJ2-7,TRBV6-6,ASAVSYEQY
TRBJ2-5,TRBV2,ASTPQGLAGVETQY
TRBJ1-6,TRBV9,ASSGPGGNSPLH
TRBJ1-4,TRBV19,ASSMGREDEKLF
TRBJ1-2,TRBV7-2,ASSFSPDYGYT
TRBJ1-2,TRBV6-5,ASSYSGQLYGYT
TRBJ2-1,TRBV28,ASSPRDRSSYNEQF
TRBJ2-5,TRBV9,ASSARGDRRETQY
TRBJ1-2,TRBV7-2,ASSYEGDRANYGYT
TRBJ2-6,TRBV13,ASSPPKGVGTGANVLT
TRBJ1-1,TRBV6-6,ASSYRREAEAF
TRBJ1-2,TRBV5-4,ASSPGQGLFDYGYT
TRBJ2-3,TRBV6-5,ASRRTGGEGDTQY
TRBJ2-1,TRBV4-1,ASSHHPGLAGVNEQF
TRBJ1-1,TRBV29-1,SVEGRGQNTEAF
TRBJ2-3,TRBV7-7,ASSFGGEDTQY
TRBJ2-5,TRBV15,ATSKGGQGAIGQETQY
TRBJ2-1,TRBV7-2,ASSSRQTAFEQF